A single sample is the source of the 30 T cell receptor beta chains below, sequenced in a study of shared clonotypes between healthy human individuals. The data were produced by immunoSEQ multiplex PCR, yet TCRdb's version contains in-frame clones alone and is incomplete. The sample lists about 460,000 clones, around 77% occurring once. What was sequenced was PBMCs. Source of these receptors: a woman aged 40 to 50 in good health. Some clones in this sample may be carry-over from other donors' samples.

About this clone: A read error may account for a junction end that differs from germline. The chain uses TRBV29-1 and TRBJ1-1, with TRBD1 as a possible D gene (5 bases). Looked up from germline, CDR1 is SQVTM and CDR2 is ANQGSEA. This CDR3 is 14 amino acids long. CDR3 loop: CSALGWGSDTKAFF. The CDR3 nucleotides read TGCAGCGCCCTCGGGTGGGGGTCGGACACTAAAGCTTTCTTT.

This chain connects TRBV6-1 to TRBJ2-1; 7 bases align to TRBD1. CDR1 is MNHNS and CDR2 is SASEGT in the germline V gene. Trimming took 10 bases from V and 9 from J; bases not matched to a gene: 12. There are 13 residues in the CDR3. CDR3: CATSFQGDLEQFF. The CDR3 nucleotides read TGTGCCACCAGCTTTCAGGGGGATCTTGAGCAGTTCTTC.

Comment on this clone: In the same sample, other DNA sequences code for this CDR3. The rearrangement uses TRBV18 and TRBJ2-3, with a weak D call TRBD2 (5 bases). Looked up from germline, CDR1 is KGHSH and CDR2 is LQKENI. The CDR3 is 16 amino acids. Trimming took 1 base from V and 4 from J, leaving 15 bases between them. The CDR3 sequence is CASSPLTPEVSDTQYF. The CDR3 DNA sequence: TGTGCCAGCTCACCACTCACACCGGAGGTCTCAGATACGCAGTATTTT.

The J gene is TRBJ2-2, the V gene TRBV5-1; D perhaps matches TRBD2 (5 bases). Germline V gives CDR1 SGHRS, CDR2 YFSETQ. V lost 7 bases and J lost 7, with 20 bases in between. The CDR3 covers 15 residues. CDR3 nucleotide sequence: TGCGCCAGCGAGGGATTAGGCGCCGTGGGCGGGGAGCTGTTTTTT. This gives the protein CASEGLGAVGGELFF.

A remark on this clone: One end of the junction is discordant with germline, which a read error may explain. CDR3 sequence (DNA): TGCGCCGGCAGCGCCGACCCTCGGGGGGCCAATGAGCAGTTCTTC. This gives the protein CAGSADPRGANEQFF. This chain uses TRBV5-1 with TRBJ2-1; the D gene is possibly TRBD2 (7 bases). CDR1 is SGHRS, CDR2 YFSETQ, per germline. The CDR3 runs to 15 residues.

The J gene is TRBJ2-3, the V gene TRBV11-2; the D is unclear. The CDR3 contains 15 residues. Germline V gene lookup returns CDR1 SGHAT and CDR2 FQNNGV. V lost 5 bases and J lost 0, with 12 bases in between. The CDR3 DNA sequence: TGTGCCAGCAGCACGGACGCCACTAGCACAGATACGCAGTATTTT. Translating gives CASSTDATSTDTQYF.

As for this clone: A much larger clone sits a single nucleotide away, making a read error possible. The V and J genes are TRBV2 and TRBJ2-5; 13 positions match TRBD2. This CDR3 is 16 amino acids long. With V trimmed by 4 bases and J by 1 base, 3 bases remained unmatched. Per germline, CDR1 SNHLY and CDR2 FYNNEI. The CDR3 spells CASSGRTSGGQETQYF. For the CDR3, the DNA is TGTGCCAGCAGTGGTCGGACTAGCGGGGGCCAAGAGACCCAGTACTTC.

This clone occurred once. The chain uses TRBV6-1 and TRBJ2-7, with D perhaps TRBD1 or TRBD2 (6 bases each). In germline, CDR1 is MNHNS, CDR2 SASEGT. V gave up 0 bases and J gave up 3 bases, with 15 bases separating them. The CDR3 consists of 16 residues. The CDR3 loop is CASSEAAGGGGYEQYF. CDR3 DNA sequence: TGTGCCAGCAGTGAAGCTGCCGGGGGCGGTGGCTACGAGCAGTACTTC.

V is TRBV30 and J is TRBJ2-1; D assignment may be TRBD1 or TRBD2 (5 bases each). Germline CDR1 GTSNPN, CDR2 SVGIG (reference sequence). The CDR3 contains 14 residues. V lost 4 bases, J lost 2 bases, and 12 bases lay in between. DNA for the CDR3: TGTGCCTGGACCGGGACCACAACCTACAATGAGCAGTTCTTC. This gives the protein CAWTGTTTYNEQFF.

The J gene is TRBJ2-1, the V gene TRBV11-2, with 8 bases fitting TRBD2. The J segment lost 2 bases and the V segment lost 3 bases, leaving 6 bases of the junction unmatched. The CDR3 is 16 residues long. Germline values: CDR1 SGHAT, CDR2 FQNNGV. CDR3 in DNA: TGTGCCAGCAGCTTCCCCAGCGGGAGTGCCTACAATGAGCAGTTCTTC. Translating it yields CASSFPSGSAYNEQFF.

The V call is TRBV5-1, the J call TRBJ2-7; the match to TRBD1 covers 7 bases. The V segment lost 4 bases and the J segment 4 bases; nucleotides outside the gene matches: 5. The CDR3 consists of 13 residues. The germline V gene has CDR1 SGHRS and CDR2 YFSETQ. CDR3 nucleotides: TGCGCCAGCAGCGACAGACAGGGTTACGAGCAGTACTTC. It translates to CASSDRQGYEQYF.

This chain connects TRBV28 to TRBJ2-7, with D possibly being TRBD2 (6 bases). Trimming removed 3 bases from V and 2 bases from J, with 17 bases in between. Germline V gene lookup returns CDR1 MDHEN and CDR2 SYDVKM. The CDR3 length is 16 residues. CDR3 DNA: TGTGCCAGCAGTTTGTCGCTTGGCGGGACTGCCTACGAGCAGTACTTC. Its translation is CASSLSLGGTAYEQYF. Full variable domain (remainder filled in from reference TRBV28 and TRBJ2-7): DVKVTQSSRYLVKRTGEKVFLECVQDMDHENMFWYRQDPGLGLRLIYFSYDVKMKEKGDIPEGYSVSREKKERFSLILESASTNQTSMYLCASSLSLGGTAYEQYFGPGTRLTVT.

Remarks on this clone: With only one base between it and a far larger clone, this is likely a read error. V usage is TRBV29-1 and J usage is TRBJ2-7, with a tentative D call TRBD1 (6 bases). There are 13 residues in the CDR3. Germline-derived CDR1 and CDR2 are SQVTM and ANQGSEA. CDR3 DNA: TGCAGCGTCGCTTGGACAGATCCCTACGAGCGGTACTTC. Its protein is CSVAWTDPYERYF.

The chain combines TRBV9 with TRBJ1-1; D unresolved. Trimming took 0 bases from V and 7 from J, leaving 10 bases between them. Germline V gives CDR1 SGDLS, CDR2 YYNGEE. The CDR3 sequence is 13 residues long. CDR3 DNA: TGTGCCAGCAGCGTAGAGTTAGATAATGAAGCTTTCTTT. Its translation: CASSVELDNEAFF. The variable domain in full, completed from reference TRBV9 and TRBJ1-1, reads DSGVTQTPKHLITATGQRVTLRCSPRSGDLSVYWYQQSLDQGLQFLIQYYNGEERAKGNILERFSAQQFPDLHSELNLSSLELGDSALYFCASSVELDNEAFFGQGTRLTVV.

About this clone itself: A far larger clone differs by one base, so this is likely a read error. The chain carries TRBV14 and TRBJ2-7, with a possible D match to TRBD2 (5 bases). The germline gives CDR1 SGHDN, CDR2 FVKESK. Trimming removed 3 bases from V and 6 bases from J, with 27 bases in between. The CDR3 is made up of 18 amino acids. The CDR3 nucleotides read TGTGCCAGCAGCCACCGGAAAAAAGTGGGAGCCCCCCTGGGCGAGCAGTACTTC. This gives the protein CASSHRKKVGAPLGEQYF.

On this clone: A far larger clone differs by one base, so this is likely a read error. The chain has TRBV7-3 and TRBJ1-1; D not resolved. The CDR3 runs to 13 residues. In germline, CDR1 is SGHTA, CDR2 FQGTGA. CDR3 in amino acids: CASSSPYSTETFF. In DNA form, the CDR3 reads TGTGCCAGCAGCTCGCCCTACAGCACTGAAACTTTCTTT.

V usage is TRBV7-2 and J usage is TRBJ2-7; D call uncertain. V shed 1 base and J shed 2 bases, with 9 bases lying between them. This CDR3 spans 14 amino acids. The germline gives CDR1 SGHTA, CDR2 FQGNSA. CDR3 DNA: TGTGCCAGCAGCTTAGGGTTTAGAGCCTACGAGCAGTACTTC. Translated, it gives CASSLGFRAYEQYF.

This chain links TRBV6-5 with TRBJ2-5; D remains ambiguous. CDR3 length: 11 residues. Looked up from germline, CDR1 is MNHEY and CDR2 is SVGAGI. V was shortened by 6 bases and J by 4 bases, with 6 bases between the two germline ends. CDR3 region: CASRLSETQYF. Here the CDR3 DNA reads TGTGCCAGCAGGCTTTCAGAGACCCAGTACTTC.

The table lists this clone with a count of one. V and J are TRBV30 and TRBJ2-3; TRBD2 matches at 8 bases. Per germline, CDR1 GTSNPN and CDR2 SVGIG (reference sequence). The CDR3 runs 13 residues. V lost 0 bases to trimming and J lost 6 bases; unmatched junction nucleotides: 2. The DNA of the CDR3 is TGTGCCTGGAGTGTGGAGCGGGGGGATACGCAGTATTTT. It encodes CAWSVERGDTQYF.

This chain connects TRBV5-1 to TRBJ2-1; 8 positions match TRBD2. The germline V gene encodes CDR1 SGHRS and CDR2 YFSETQ. The CDR3 spans 14 residues. The trim removed 4 bases at V and 9 bases at J, leaving 9 bases unmatched. The CDR3: CASSRETSDSEQFF. CDR3 coding DNA: TGCGCCAGCAGCAGAGAGACTAGCGACTCTGAGCAGTTCTTC. The whole variable domain, remainder taken from reference TRBV5-1 and TRBJ2-1, is KAGVTQTPRYLIKTRGQQVTLSCSPISGHRSVSWYQQTPGQGLQFLFEYFSETQRNKGNFPGRFSGRQFSNSRSEMNVSTLELGDSALYLCASSRETSDSEQFFGPGTRLTVL.

This chain joins TRBV4-2 and TRBJ2-7; TRBD2 matches at 10 bases. CDR1 and CDR2 (germline): LGHNA, YNFKEQ. V lost 1 base and J lost 2; bases outside the gene matches: 11. The CDR3 spans 18 residues. DNA of the CDR3: TGTGCCAGCAGCCAAGGAAGTAGCGGGAGGACTCGGGCCTACGAGCAGTACTTC. It encodes CASSQGSSGRTRAYEQYF.

The chain combines TRBV6-1 with TRBJ2-2; 8 bases fit TRBD2. CDR3 length: 16 residues. The J segment lost 4 bases and the V segment lost 4 bases, leaving 8 bases of the junction unmatched. Germline loops: CDR1 MNHNS, CDR2 SASEGT. The CDR3 sequence: CASSGIAGRGTGELFF. The CDR3 DNA follows: TGTGCCAGCAGTGGGATAGCGGGAAGGGGCACCGGGGAGCTGTTTTTT.

This CDR3 is CATDRGGYGYTF. The CDR3 nucleotides read TGTGCCACGGACAGGGGTGGCTATGGCTACACCTTC. This rearrangement joins TRBV10-3 to TRBJ1-2, with 9 bases matching TRBD1. V was pared by 10 bases and J by 4 bases, with 4 bases of the junction left unmatched. Germline lookup yields CDR1 ENHRY and CDR2 SYGVKD. The CDR3 length is 12 residues.

This chain connects TRBV5-1 to TRBJ2-4; 7 bases fit TRBD1. The V gene's germline CDR1 is SGHRS and CDR2 YFSETQ. The CDR3 contains 19 residues. J gave up 1 base and V 3 bases, and 16 bases lay outside the gene matches. In nucleotides, the CDR3 is TGCGCCAGCAGCTCACTAACTACAGGGGCCCCTTGGGCCAAAAACATTCAGTACTTC. It is translated as CASSSLTTGAPWAKNIQYF.

Judged by abundance, this clone is medium-sized. The sample holds other DNA sequences that translate to the same CDR3. J is TRBJ2-4 and V is TRBV29-1; either TRBD1 or TRBD2 may fit D (5 bases each). Per germline, CDR1 SQVTM and CDR2 ANQGSEA. The V end lost 7 bases, the J end lost 3 bases, and 10 bases lay between the germline ends. The CDR3 is made up of 12 amino acids. The CDR3 region has the DNA TGCAGCGGGGGGAGTGGCAAAAACATTCAGTACTTC. This sequence encodes CSGGSGKNIQYF.

V and J are TRBV7-2 and TRBJ1-4; a weak D match, TRBD1 (5 bases). The CDR3 spans 15 residues. CDR1 SGHTA and CDR2 FQGNSA come from the germline V gene. Trimming pared 1 base from V and 7 bases from J, leaving 13 bases between. The CDR3 coding sequence is TGTGCCAGCAGCTTAGGGGGGATAGCTAGTGAAAAACTGTTTTTT. Its protein is CASSLGGIASEKLFF.

The V call is TRBV21-1, the J call TRBJ1-5; the table's D call, TRBD1, has no DNA check behind it. TRBV21-1 counts as a pseudogene. The length of the CDR3 is 16 residues. DNA for the CDR3: TGTGCCAGCAGCAAGTCAGGCAGGTGCCCTGATCAGCCCCAGCATTTT. Protein product: CASSKSGRCPDQPQHF.

This sequence joins TRBV11-3 and TRBJ2-1; D is ambiguous. The CDR3 totals 14 residues. The V end lost 1 base, the J end lost 4 bases, and 8 bases lay between the germline ends. CDR1 SGHNT and CDR2 YENEEA come from the germline V gene. The CDR3 spells CASSLGYQYNEQFF. The DNA of the CDR3 is TGTGCCAGCAGCTTAGGGTATCAATACAATGAGCAGTTCTTC.

This clone was observed a handful of times. This could be a read error, since a much larger clone is one nucleotide away. The conserved closing phenylalanine or tryptophan is absent in this CDR3, likely reflecting a read error. The V call is TRBV5-6, the J call TRBJ1-1, with a tentative D call TRBD1 (5 bases). Looked up from germline, CDR1 is SGHDT and CDR2 is YYEEEE. Trimming pared 0 bases from V and 8 bases from J, leaving 17 bases between. The CDR3 consists of 15 residues. In nucleotides, the CDR3 is TGTGCCAGCAGCTTGGGACAACGACAGAGGCGGGAAGCTTTCCTT. This codes for CASSLGQRQRREAFL.

This clone was detected a few times. The genes are TRBV7-8 and TRBJ2-3, with 9 nucleotides matching TRBD2. Germline CDR1 is SGHVS and CDR2 is FQNEAQ. After removal of 0 bases from V and 2 bases from J, the junction contained 6 bases not matched to a gene. This CDR3 has 17 amino acids. The CDR3 loop reads CASSLAPVAGATDTQYF. The CDR3 nucleotides are TGTGCCAGCAGCTTAGCTCCGGTAGCGGGGGCCACAGATACGCAGTATTTT.